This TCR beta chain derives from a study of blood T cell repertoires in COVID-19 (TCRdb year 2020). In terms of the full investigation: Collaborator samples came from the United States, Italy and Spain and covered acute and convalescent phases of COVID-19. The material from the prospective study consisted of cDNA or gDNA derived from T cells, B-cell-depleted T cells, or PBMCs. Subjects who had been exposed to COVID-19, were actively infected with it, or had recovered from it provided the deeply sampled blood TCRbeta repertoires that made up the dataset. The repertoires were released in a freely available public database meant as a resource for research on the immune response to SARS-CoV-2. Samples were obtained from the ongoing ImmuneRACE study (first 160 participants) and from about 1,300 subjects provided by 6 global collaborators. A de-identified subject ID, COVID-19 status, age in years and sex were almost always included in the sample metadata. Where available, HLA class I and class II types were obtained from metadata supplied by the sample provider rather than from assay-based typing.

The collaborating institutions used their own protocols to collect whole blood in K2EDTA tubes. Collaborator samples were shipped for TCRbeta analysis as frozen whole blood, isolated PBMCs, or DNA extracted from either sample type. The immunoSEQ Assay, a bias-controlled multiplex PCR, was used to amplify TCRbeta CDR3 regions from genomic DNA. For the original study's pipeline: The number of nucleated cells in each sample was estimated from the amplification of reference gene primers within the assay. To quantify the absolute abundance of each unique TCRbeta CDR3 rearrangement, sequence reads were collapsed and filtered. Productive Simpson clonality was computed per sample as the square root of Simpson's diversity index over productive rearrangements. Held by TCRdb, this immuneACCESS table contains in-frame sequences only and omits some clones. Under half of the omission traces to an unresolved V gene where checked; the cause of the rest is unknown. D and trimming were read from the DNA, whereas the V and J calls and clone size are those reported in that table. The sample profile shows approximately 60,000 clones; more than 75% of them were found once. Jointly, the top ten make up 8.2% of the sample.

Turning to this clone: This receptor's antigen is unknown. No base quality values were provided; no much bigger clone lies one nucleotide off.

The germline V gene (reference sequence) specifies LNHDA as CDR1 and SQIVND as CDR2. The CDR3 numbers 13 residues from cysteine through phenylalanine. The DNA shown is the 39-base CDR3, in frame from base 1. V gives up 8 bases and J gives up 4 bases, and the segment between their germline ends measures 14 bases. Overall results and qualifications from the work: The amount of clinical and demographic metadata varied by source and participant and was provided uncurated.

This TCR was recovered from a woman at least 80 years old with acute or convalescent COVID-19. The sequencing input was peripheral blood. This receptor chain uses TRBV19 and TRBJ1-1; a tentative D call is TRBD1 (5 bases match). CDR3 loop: CASALDRGTEAFF. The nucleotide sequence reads TGTGCCAGTGCTCTAGATAGGGGCACTGAAGCTTTCTTT.